This TCR beta chain is drawn from a study of T-cell memory formation after mild COVID-19. This clonotype occurred a few times. From the 5' RACE reads, TCRdb called clonotypes with MiXCR, one entry per CDR3 protein. Counted here are 400,000 or so distinct CDR3 sequences, approximately 20% occurring once; the ten biggest clones make up roughly 8.4%. Sequences were obtained from PBMCs or a T cell subset sorted from them (not recorded which). This sequence originates from an adult woman who had mild COVID-19 (a few samples of this study predate the infection). Cell type and time point are not known.

The chain's CDR3 is CASSSWQGGYEQYF. The CDR3 coding sequence is TGCGCCAGCAGTTCATGGCAGGGCGGCTACGAGCAGTACTTC. The V call is TRBV5-1, the J call TRBJ2-7, with D maybe TRBD1 (5 bases). V was trimmed by 5 bases and J by 3 bases, leaving 15 bases between them. The germline V gene encodes CDR1 SGHRS and CDR2 YFSETQ. The CDR3 covers 14 residues.